This T cell receptor beta chain originates from a study of beta chain features in type 1 diabetes. Study results and limitations: Among all four CD4+ subsets, Type 1 diabetes patients had TCRB CDR3s that were moderately but significantly shorter.

Concerning this clone: Its cognate antigen is unknown.

Germline loops: CDR1 MGHRA, CDR2 YSYEKL. This CDR3 contains 15 residues. V was shortened by 0 bases and J by 3 bases, with 11 bases between the two germline ends. Expressed TCRB transcripts were sequenced because the entire RNA isolate underwent reverse transcription. Profiled with immunoSEQ multiplex PCR; TCRdb holds only in-frame clones, not every one. The table has approximately 730,000 clones, around 15% seen once. The sample comprised naive CD4+ T cells from blood. This clonotype was obtained from a man in his late teens or twenties with type 1 diabetes. The rearrangement uses TRBV4-1 and TRBJ1-2; tentatively, D is TRBD1 (5 bases). The DNA for the CDR3 is TGCGCCAGCAGCCAAGATGGCAGGGAGTACTATGGCTACACCTTC. This gives the protein CASSQDGREYYGYTF.